Listed below are T cell receptor beta chains from one sample, sequenced in a study of cytomegalovirus exposure and HLA in healthy donors. The protocol was immunoSEQ multiplex PCR, while the TCRdb copy is restricted to in-frame clones and leaves out a portion. The sample holds 200,000 or so clones, roughly 68% seen once. Sequenced input: PBMCs. Every receptor here comes from a man in his forties in good health and CMV-seropositive. Each CDR3 is given with its conserved first and last residue. Fields, in order: J gene, D gene, clone size, V gene, CDR3 protein, CDR3 DNA. The D gene is left open where the match is weak. The listing skips clone size in some rows; elsewhere it reads once, few, many or a size class.

TRBJ1-1 . . TRBV6-5 CATNRDTEAFF TGTGCCACCAACAGGGACACTGAAGCTTTCTTT
TRBJ2-7 TRBD1 few TRBV7-9 CASSLAGTDYEQYF TGTGCCAGCAGCTTAGCAGGGACAGATTACGAGCAGTACTTC
TRBJ1-1 . . TRBV6-5 CASSYSRRDTEAFF TGTGCCAGCAGCTACTCGCGGCGGGACACTGAAGCTTTCTTT
TRBJ2-3 TRBD2 . TRBV28 CASRLATSGASTDTQYF TGTGCCAGCAGATTAGCGACTAGCGGTGCTAGCACAGATACGCAGTATTTT
TRBJ2-7 TRBD2 . TRBV25-1 CASSASSGRTRFYEQYF TGTGCCAGCAGTGCCTCTAGCGGCCGAACGAGATTTTACGAGCAGTACTTC
TRBJ1-6 . . TRBV4-2 CASSQEPGGVRSPLHF TGTGCCAGCAGCCAAGAACCCGGGGGGGTAAGGTCACCCCTCCACTTT
TRBJ2-2 . few TRBV2 CASSPWGSADTGELFF TGTGCCAGCAGCCCCTGGGGCTCGGCGGACACCGGGGAGCTGTTTTTT
TRBJ2-6 . . TRBV7-9 CASSYSRAGANVLTF TGTGCCAGCAGCTACTCCAGGGCTGGGGCCAACGTCCTGACTTTC
TRBJ1-1 . . TRBV21-1 CASSFWTEAGTEAFF TGTGCCAGCAGTTTTTGGACAGAGGCTGGCACTGAAGCTTTCTTT
TRBJ1-4 . . TRBV21-1 CASSKLPGAGEKLFF TGTGCCAGCAGCAAACTCCCAGGGGCGGGTGAAAAACTGTTTTTT
TRBJ1-1 . . TRBV19 CASTTPGSRGTEAFF TGTGCCAGTACCACACCGGGTTCCCGGGGCACTGAAGCTTTCTTT
TRBJ2-7 . . TRBV9 CASSVDGASYEQYF TGTGCCAGCAGCGTAGATGGGGCCTCCTACGAGCAGTACTTC
TRBJ2-1 TRBD2 . TRBV9 CASSVVGLAYNEQFF TGTGCCAGCAGCGTAGTGGGACTAGCGTACAATGAGCAGTTCTTC
TRBJ2-3 . . TRBV4-1 CASSQEEQYTQYF TGCGCCAGCAGCCAAGAAGAACAGTATACGCAGTATTTT
TRBJ1-4 . . TRBV27 CARDSEKLFF TGTGCCAGGGACAGCGAAAAACTGTTTTTT
TRBJ1-5 . once TRBV30 CADLLGTCNQPQHF TGTGCCGACCTGTTGGGGACATGCAATCAGCCCCAGCATTTT
TRBJ2-7 TRBD1 few TRBV2 CASAQGAPYEQYF TGTGCCAGCGCACAGGGGGCACCCTACGAGCAGTACTTC
TRBJ2-7 . few TRBV20-1 CSARRSYEQYF TGCAGTGCTAGGCGGTCCTACGAGCAGTACTTC
TRBJ2-7 . . TRBV5-4 CASSQDRSSYEQYF TGTGCCAGCAGTCAAGACAGGAGCTCCTACGAGCAGTACTTC
TRBJ2-7 . . TRBV5-1 CASSSQGPEQYF TGCGCCAGCAGCTCCCAGGGGCCCGAGCAGTACTTC
TRBJ1-1 . . TRBV7-2 CASSLGIGEGTEAFF TGTGCCAGCAGCTTAGGTATCGGCGAGGGCACTGAAGCTTTCTTT
TRBJ1-6 . . TRBV6-5 CASNYRVNSPLHF TGTGCCAGCAACTACAGGGTTAATTCACCCCTCCACTTT
TRBJ2-1 TRBD1 . TRBV25-1 CASNTGVNEQFF TGTGCCAGCAATACAGGGGTCAATGAGCAGTTCTTC
TRBJ1-6 . . TRBV11-2 CASSLVERSPLHF TGTGCCAGCAGCTTAGTTGAGAGATCACCCCTCCACTTT
TRBJ1-2 TRBD1 . TRBV29-1 CSVSGTGYGYTF TGCAGCGTTTCCGGGACAGGGTACGGCTACACCTTC
TRBJ1-6 . . TRBV28 CASSLDSTGAIAYSYNSPLHF TGTGCCAGCAGTCTCGACTCGACAGGAGCAATCGCCTACTCCTATAATTCACCCCTCCACTTT
TRBJ1-5 TRBD1 . TRBV18 CASSPQGANQPQHF TGTGCCAGCTCACCACAGGGGGCCAATCAGCCCCAGCATTTT
TRBJ1-1 . . TRBV7-8 CASSHRLGGAPEAFF TGTGCCAGCAGCCACCGTTTGGGGGGGGCCCCTGAAGCTTTCTTT
TRBJ1-2 . . TRBV20-1 CSAHGDYGYTF TGCAGTGCTCACGGGGACTATGGCTACACCTTC
TRBJ1-3 . . TRBV5-4 CASSRFQGTGNTIYF TGTGCCAGCAGCCGCTTTCAGGGAACTGGAAACACCATATATTTT
TRBJ1-1 . . TRBV5-5 CASSFVPNRALMNTEAFF TGTGCCAGCAGTTTCGTCCCAAACCGAGCGTTAATGAACACTGAAGCTTTCTTT
TRBJ2-1 TRBD1 . TRBV6-1 CASRDRGKDEQFF TGTGCCAGCAGGGACAGGGGAAAGGATGAGCAGTTCTTC
TRBJ2-2 . . TRBV2 CASNLENTGELFF TGTGCCAGCAACTTAGAGAACACCGGGGAGCTGTTTTTT
TRBJ2-3 . . TRBV5-1 CASSLRGAAHTDTQYF TGCGCCAGCAGCCTTCGGGGGGCCGCCCACACAGATACGCAGTATTTT
TRBJ2-1 . . TRBV5-6 CASSLHQGEQFF TGTGCCAGCAGCCTGCACCAGGGAGAGCAGTTCTTC
TRBJ1-3 . . TRBV7-8 CASSSAGSSPRTIYF TGTGCCAGCAGCTCCGCCGGGTCCTCCCCGCGGACCATATATTTT
TRBJ2-3 TRBD1 few TRBV6-5 CASSLRQGSTDTQYF TGTGCCAGCAGTTTGCGACAGGGTAGCACAGATACGCAGTATTTT
TRBJ1-2 . . TRBV11-2 CASTRGSSNYGYTF TGTGCCAGCACCCGAGGTTCTTCTAACTATGGCTACACCTTC
TRBJ2-7 TRBD1 . TRBV2 CASKQPGQGAFSEQYF TGTGCCAGCAAACAACCGGGACAGGGGGCATTTAGCGAGCAGTACTTC
TRBJ1-1 . . TRBV7-8 CASSSWGEPMNTEAFF TGTGCCAGCAGCTCCTGGGGGGAACCCATGAACACTGAAGCTTTCTTT
TRBJ1-1 . . TRBV7-9 CASSSHQGLEAFF TGTGCCAGCAGCTCGCATCAGGGCCTTGAAGCTTTCTTT
TRBJ2-1 . few TRBV7-9 CSSSLRPQFTGEDEQFF TGTTCCAGCAGCTTACGCCCACAGTTTACAGGGGAGGATGAGCAGTTCTTC